The 27 T cell receptor beta chains listed next were all sequenced from one sample in a study of blood T cell repertoires in COVID-19. Sequencing used immunoSEQ multiplex PCR; TCRdb keeps in-frame clones, though not all of them. The table lists 75,000 to 100,000 clones, 87% of them singletons, with about 5.2% in the top ten. Sequencing input: peripheral blood. The receptors originated from a man in his 60s with acute or convalescent COVID-19.

The V gene is TRBV4-2, the J gene TRBJ1-1; weak D call: TRBD1 (5 bases). V lost 0 bases to trimming and J lost 2 bases, with 16 bases between them. Germline V gives CDR1 LGHNA, CDR2 YNFKEQ. The CDR3 is 17 amino acids. The CDR3 protein is CASSQDFGSGVNTEAFF. The DNA for the CDR3 is TGTGCCAGCAGCCAAGATTTCGGATCGGGGGTAAACACTGAAGCTTTCTTT.

With regard to this clone: This sample includes further DNA sequences coding for the same CDR3. This sequence joins TRBV7-8 and TRBJ1-5; D may be TRBD1 (5 bases). This CDR3 is 13 amino acids long. V lost 5 bases and J 4 bases, leaving 9 bases between the germline ends. Germline assignment: CDR1 SGHVS and CDR2 FQNEAQ. The CDR3 reads CASSPDRNQPQHF. As DNA, the CDR3 is TGTGCCAGCAGCCCAGACAGAAATCAGCCCCAGCATTTT.

The V gene is TRBV12-5, the J gene TRBJ1-1; no clear D gene. V dropped 5 bases and J dropped 1 base, with 11 bases sitting between them. The germline gives CDR1 LGHNT, CDR2 FRNRAP. This CDR3 contains 14 residues. The CDR3 region is CASGPNLENTEAFF. The CDR3 DNA reads TGTGCTAGTGGTCCCAACCTAGAGAACACTGAAGCTTTCTTT.

The chain combines TRBV12-3 or TRBV12-4 with TRBJ1-1; D is unresolved. There are 13 residues in the CDR3. The V and J ends lost 7 bases and 4 bases respectively, with 13 bases between them. The CDR3 spells CASTLGGPTEAFF. The CDR3 nucleotides read TGTGCCAGCACCTTAGGTGGGCCCACTGAAGCTTTCTTT.

The chain couples TRBV27 to TRBJ1-2; D is perhaps TRBD1 (5 bases). The length of the CDR3 is 14 residues. Trimming took 2 bases from V and 4 from J, leaving 11 bases between them. The germline gives CDR1 MNHEY, CDR2 SMNVEV (reference sequence). CDR3 coding DNA: TGTGCCAGCAGTTTACAGGGAACATTCTATGGCTACACCTTC. The encoded protein is CASSLQGTFYGYTF.

The rearrangement joins TRBV6-1 to TRBJ1-3; D is undetermined. V shed 1 base and J shed 0 bases, with 10 bases lying between them. The CDR3 loop spans 16 amino acids. Germline CDR1 is MNHNS and CDR2 is SASEGT. The CDR3 DNA follows: TGTGCCAGCAGTGAAGAATGGTACGGCTCTGGAAACACCATATATTTT. Residues: CASSEEWYGSGNTIYF.

V is TRBV15 and J is TRBJ1-3; possible D gene TRBD1, 6 bases. Germline-derived CDR1 and CDR2 are LNHNV and YYDKDF (reference sequence). V lost 5 bases to trimming and J lost 7 bases, with 18 bases between them. The CDR3 is made up of 15 amino acids. The DNA for the CDR3 is TGTGCCACCAGCGTGCTACAGGGTTCGGGGAACACCATATATTTT. Translating gives CATSVLQGSGNTIYF.

This chain uses TRBV7-2 with TRBJ1-3, with unresolved D. CDR1 is SGHTA and CDR2 is FQGNSA in the germline V gene. The CDR3 totals 16 residues. V lost 3 bases, J lost 0 bases, and 12 bases lay in between. The CDR3 DNA follows: TGTGCCAGCAGCTTCCAGCAGGTCCACTCTGGAAACACCATATATTTT. Translating gives CASSFQQVHSGNTIYF.

The chain uses TRBV6-6 and TRBJ2-3, with 10 bases fitting TRBD1. The CDR3 spans 15 residues. Germline lookup yields CDR1 MNHNY and CDR2 SVGAGI (reference sequence). Trimming cost V 6 bases and J 5 bases; bases outside gene matches: 8. CDR3 region: CASSYRDRGRDTQYF. CDR3 bases: TGTGCCAGCAGCTACAGGGACAGGGGAAGAGATACGCAGTATTTT.

The chain uses TRBV28 and TRBJ1-2; D gene unclear. CDR1 MDHEN and CDR2 SYDVKM come from the germline V gene. CDR3 size: 15 residues. V was trimmed by 6 bases and J by 0 bases, leaving 14 bases between them. CDR3 region: CASSPTGRTNYGYTF. CDR3 coding DNA: TGTGCCAGCAGCCCCACGGGGAGAACTAACTATGGCTACACCTTC.

This chain links TRBV19 with TRBJ2-2; TRBD2 might be the D (5 bases). From germline, CDR1 is LNHDA and CDR2 SQIVND (reference sequence). Trimming removed 11 bases at V and 4 bases at J, with 14 bases between. This CDR3 is 13 amino acids long. For the CDR3, the DNA is TGTGCCGCCTCAAACGCGGGCACCGGGGAGCTGTTTTTT. Amino acid sequence: CAASNAGTGELFF.

The chain carries TRBV6-5 and TRBJ1-5, with D possibly TRBD1 on 5 matching bases. V lost 2 bases and J 11 bases, leaving 19 bases between the germline ends. CDR3 length: 15 amino acids. Germline V gene lookup returns CDR1 MNHEY and CDR2 SVGAGI. DNA for the CDR3: TGTGCCAGCAGTTACGATAGACGGACAATTAGGACCCAGCATTTT. Translation: CASSYDRRTIRTQHF.

This sequence joins TRBV4-1 and TRBJ1-1, with a possible D match to TRBD1 (5 bases). Per the germline V gene, CDR1 is MGHRA and CDR2 is YSYEKL. CDR3 size: 19 residues. The V end lost 4 bases, the J end lost 0 bases, and 24 bases lay between the germline ends. In nucleotides, the CDR3 is TGCGCCAGCAGCCCGGGGGGAGGGCCGTCTCCCCACATGAACACTGAAGCTTTCTTT. Residues: CASSPGGGPSPHMNTEAFF.

The count of this clone is one. V is TRBV13 and J is TRBJ1-4, with D possibly matching TRBD1 (5 bases). V lost 6 bases, J lost 8 bases, and 16 bases lay in between. The CDR3 length is 14 residues. Per germline, CDR1 PRHDT and CDR2 FYEKMQ (reference sequence). The CDR3 DNA follows: TGTGCCAGCAGTTCTCAGGGCGCGGGGGAAAAACTGTTTTTT. Residues: CASSSQGAGEKLFF.

This rearrangement joins TRBV14 to TRBJ1-3, with D unresolved. The length of the CDR3 is 13 residues. CDR1 and CDR2 (germline): SGHDN, FVKESK. V lost 1 base, J lost 3 bases, and 4 bases lay in between. CDR3 in DNA: TGTGCCAGCAGCCAAGGAGGTGGAAACACCATATATTTT. It specifies CASSQGGGNTIYF.

The chain carries TRBV9 and TRBJ2-3, with 7 bases that match TRBD2. CDR3 length: 15 amino acids. The germline V gene has CDR1 SGDLS and CDR2 YYNGEE. After removal of 2 bases from V and 2 bases from J, the junction contained 5 bases not matched to a gene. CDR3 sequence reads: CASSVQAGTTDTQYF. CDR3 nucleotide sequence: TGTGCCAGCAGCGTCCAAGCGGGGACCACAGATACGCAGTATTTT.

The chain has TRBV6-5 and TRBJ2-3; TRBD2 agrees at 10 bases. V gave up 5 bases and J gave up 4 bases; unmatched junction bases: 3. Germline V gene data show CDR1 as MNHEY and CDR2 as SVGAGI. The CDR3 length is 14 residues. CDR3 coding DNA: TGTGCCAGCAGTATAGCGGGGGGCCCAGATACGCAGTATTTT. It specifies CASSIAGGPDTQYF.

The chain carries TRBV4-3 and TRBJ1-4, with D maybe TRBD1 (5 bases). Trimming stripped 1 base from V and 9 bases from J, with 15 bases between. CDR3 length equals 15 residues. Germline CDR1 LGHNA, CDR2 YSLEER. CDR3 sequence reads: CASSQAGQGWQKLFF. The CDR3, as DNA: TGCGCCAGCAGCCAAGCCGGACAAGGGTGGCAAAAACTGTTTTTT.

The chain carries TRBV9 and TRBJ2-1, with D maybe TRBD2 (5 bases). CDR3 length equals 14 residues. V gave up 0 bases and J gave up 9 bases, with 13 bases separating them. Germline loops: CDR1 SGDLS, CDR2 YYNGEE. The CDR3 nucleotides are TGTGCCAGCAGCGTAGGGGCGGGTGGTGGTGAGCAGTTCTTC. Protein sequence: CASSVGAGGGEQFF.

This chain links TRBV4-2 with TRBJ2-3; perhaps TRBD2 as D (6 bases). The CDR3 has 15 amino acids. Between the trimmed V and J ends, which lost 4 bases and 3 bases, there was a span of 14 bases. Per germline, CDR1 LGHNA and CDR2 YNFKEQ. CDR3 residues: CASSRSRGDTDTQYF. The CDR3 DNA follows: TGTGCCAGCAGCCGCTCGCGGGGAGATACAGATACGCAGTATTTT.

The gene calls are TRBV9 and TRBJ1-5, with D possibly matching TRBD1 (6 bases). CDR1 is SGDLS and CDR2 is YYNGEE in the germline V gene. V was cut by 7 bases and J by 2 bases, with 13 bases left in between. The CDR3 is 14 amino acids. CDR3 sequence: CASGGAHGNQPQHF. The DNA of the CDR3 is TGTGCCAGCGGGGGGGCTCACGGCAATCAGCCCCAGCATTTT.

The CDR3 bases are TGCGCCAGCAGCCGCGGACTGTCCGCCTCCTACGAGCAGTACTTC. Protein sequence: CASSRGLSASYEQYF. The chain has TRBV4-3 and TRBJ2-7, with TRBD2 as a possible D gene (5 bases). V lost 4 bases to trimming and J lost 0 bases, with 13 bases between them. The CDR3 has 15 amino acids. Germline V CDR1 and CDR2: LGHNA, YSLEER.

The CDR3 coding sequence is TGTGCCAGCAGCCCCCGAAGGCGTCTGGAGCGGGGGACCTACAATGAGCAGTTCTTC. Its translation is CASSPRRRLERGTYNEQFF. The chain joins TRBV7-8 to TRBJ2-1; 8 nucleotides match TRBD2. J lost 2 bases, V lost 5 bases, and 17 bases had no gene match. Germline V CDR1 and CDR2: SGHVS, FQNEAQ. The CDR3 contains 19 residues.

V usage is TRBV12-3 or TRBV12-4 and J usage is TRBJ1-3, with no clear D. V shed 2 bases and J shed 4 bases, with 3 bases lying between them. The CDR3 is 12 amino acids. CDR3 DNA sequence: TGTGCCAGCAGTTTAACAGGAAACACCATATATTTT. This codes for CASSLTGNTIYF.

The V and J genes are TRBV7-2 and TRBJ2-7; D is unclear. Germline CDR1 is SGHTA and CDR2 is FQGNSA. V gave up 5 bases and J gave up 7 bases, with 15 bases separating them. The CDR3 is 13 residues long. The CDR3 sequence is CASSPQTSFEQYF. The CDR3 DNA is TGTGCCAGCAGCCCGCAGACAAGTTTTGAGCAGTACTTC.

The V gene is TRBV19, the J gene TRBJ1-6, with a weak D call TRBD1 (5 bases). Germline V CDR1 and CDR2: LNHDA, SQIVND (reference sequence). The ends were cut back, 1 base at V and 6 bases at J, with 10 bases in the middle. This CDR3 is 15 amino acids long. The CDR3 nucleotides read TGTGCCAGTAGTATAGGAGCGACAGCTAATTCACCCCTCCACTTT. Translation gives CASSIGATANSPLHF.

This CDR3 is CASRGRKGLVNTEAFF. DNA for the CDR3: TGTGCCAGTAGGGGTCGAAAGGGACTCGTGAACACTGAAGCTTTCTTT. The rearrangement uses TRBV19 and TRBJ1-1; a possible D gene is TRBD1 (5 bases). The length of the CDR3 is 16 residues. Trimming left V 6 bases short and J 0 bases short, with 17 bases between. Germline V gene lookup returns CDR1 LNHDA and CDR2 SQIVND (reference sequence).